What follows describes a single T cell receptor (beta chain). Its cognate antigen has yet to be identified. No much larger clone exists at a distance of one base, and base qualities are not known. Synthetic TCR analog templates were spiked into each PCR so that absolute template abundance could be estimated from read counts. The immunoSEQ assay was used to amplify TCRbeta CDR3 regions from genomic DNA with bias-controlled V and J gene primers. Sequencing of rearranged TCRbeta segments was performed at approximately 20X coverage. Under the source paper's analysis protocol: Sequencing errors were corrected by clustering and CDR3s were annotated against IMGT to assign V, D and J genes. Out-of-frame and stop-codon sequences were excluded, and only productive TCRbeta rearrangements were used in downstream analyses. Clonality was computed as one minus Shannon entropy normalized by the log of the number of unique productive sequences. Clones differing between time points or between blood and tumor were identified using Fisher's exact test with Benjamini-Hochberg correction, with an adjusted p below 0.01 applied as the threshold. TCRdb re-hosts the immuneACCESS table, in-frame sequences only. Its copies lack some clones; in the studies checked, an unresolved V gene accounts for under half of them, and the cause for the rest is not known. The V and J calls and the clone size are those of that table, but D and trimming were determined from the DNA. The sample table contains around 49,000 clones; only one count was recorded for about 88% of them. The ten largest clones take up approximately 2.5% of the sample.

Interpreted using the paper, the time point label stands for: peripheral blood 6 weeks after treatment start. The cohort included under 35 patients with locally advanced or metastatic urothelial carcinoma who were treated at Memorial Sloan Kettering on a trial protocol. Peripheral blood mononuclear cells were collected pretreatment and during treatment, with between 1 and 8 total time points obtained per patient. The Qiagen DNeasy Blood extraction kit was used to purify genomic DNA from total PBMCs and tumor samples. PBMCs were collected pretreatment and during treatment and were isolated and stored as previously described. The CDR3 covers 13 residues, taking in both the cysteine and the phenylalanine. Just CDR3 DNA is preserved here, 39 bases in frame from base 1. V is clipped by 5 bases and J by 5 bases, and the sequence between their germline boundaries is 10 bases long. The germline V gene provides CDR1 SGHNT and CDR2 YENEEA.

The sample is drawn from a study of PD-L1 blockade in urothelial cancer (dated by TCRdb to the late 2010s). Regarding the research as a whole: Therapy was started at some point between 2014 and 2016 for all patients, and atezolizumab 1,200 mg was administered intravenously every 3 weeks. Blood samples were analyzed at two time points: 3 weeks after treatment start (second dose) and 6 weeks after treatment start. TCR sequencing covered pretreatment tumor samples and matched, serially collected peripheral blood taken before and after atezolizumab treatment. Somatic, immune and clinical correlates of response to PD-L1 blockade with atezolizumab in urothelial cancer were the focus of an exploratory multi-omic analysis. Around 29 patients had pretreatment blood TCR-seq, some 25 had at least one posttreatment blood collection, and some 25 had tumor TCR-seq. Durable clinical benefit was defined as a progression-free survival longer than 6 months, and TCR features were additionally tested against progression-free survival and overall survival. Durable clinical benefit was achieved by nine patients but not by the remaining 20. Blood samples gave a median of around 140,000 T cells and approximately 80,000 unique TCRs, with a median clonality of around 0.08. An ECOG performance status of 0 or 1 was recorded for the patients, and 0 to 3 prior chemotherapy regimens had been received by the patients. In the same patients, pretreatment tumors underwent whole exome sequencing and RNA sequencing in addition to TCR sequencing. About 90% of the roughly 30 patients were identified as males with urothelial cancer of bladder origin, and a prior smoking history was reported by 18 of 29 patients.

The full study reports these points: Small sample size (n of about 30) and many exploratory analyses mean the results are intended to be hypothesis-generating. Patients with durable benefit showed greater expansion of tumor-associated TCR clones in peripheral blood 3 weeks after starting treatment (n ≈ 21, p = 0.022). A pretreatment peripheral blood TCR clonality below the median was linked to improved progression-free and overall survival.

The chain couples TRBV11-3 to TRBJ2-1; too little of a D gene remains to name it. Sequenced here: PBMCs, sampled around atezolizumab (anti-PD-L1) treatment. The sequence came from a man aged 60 to 69 with urothelial cancer. The nucleotide sequence reads TGTGCCAGCAGCCCCAGACTCAACAATGAGCAGTTCTTC. It is translated as CASSPRLNNEQFF.